A single sample is the source of the 8 T cell receptor beta chains below, sequenced in a study of T cell repertoires in ileal Crohn's disease. The protocol was immunoSEQ multiplex PCR, while the TCRdb copy is restricted to in-frame clones and leaves out a portion. The data hold 6,000 to 8,000 clones, with 70% to 85% observed a single time. Material for sequencing was ileal tissue. All receptors come from an adult with Crohn's disease.

This clone was seen only a few times. The V call is TRBV30, the J call TRBJ1-2; TRBD1 matches at 7 bases. From germline, CDR1 is GTSNPN and CDR2 SVGIG (reference sequence). The CDR3 runs 15 residues. J was trimmed by 7 bases and V by 4 bases; bases with no gene match: 15. The CDR3 DNA reads TGTGCCTGGACGGACAGGAGGAGTATTTACGGTGGCTACACCTTC. This sequence encodes CAWTDRRSIYGGYTF. The full variable domain, with the rest looked up from reference TRBV30 and TRBJ1-2, is SQTIHQWPATLVQPVGSPLSLECTVEGTSNPNLYWYRQAAGRGLQLLFYSVGIGQISSEVPQNLSASRPQDRQFILSSKKLLLSDSGFYLCAWTDRRSIYGGYTFGSGTRLTVV.

DNA of the CDR3: TGTGCCAGCAGCTTAGGGGCCCGAAATTCACCCCTCCACTTT. Encoded protein: CASSLGARNSPLHF. The V call is TRBV7-9, the J call TRBJ1-6; D gene ambiguous. V dropped 1 base and J dropped 7 bases, with 8 bases sitting between them. This CDR3 comprises 14 residues. Germline CDR1 and CDR2: SEHNR and FQNEAQ (reference sequence).

The V gene is TRBV9, the J gene TRBJ2-1, with D maybe TRBD1 (6 bases). The CDR3 is 14 amino acids. Between the trimmed V and J ends, which lost 1 base and 5 bases, there was a span of 10 bases. Germline assignment: CDR1 SGDLS and CDR2 YYNGEE. CDR3 amino acids: CASSVQGSNNEQFF. In nucleotides, the CDR3 is TGTGCCAGCAGCGTACAGGGGTCCAACAATGAGCAGTTCTTC.

V is TRBV27 and J is TRBJ2-7; no reliable D call. Germline V CDR1 and CDR2: MNHEY, SMNVEV (reference sequence). Trimming pared 6 bases from V and 4 bases from J, leaving 16 bases between. CDR3 length: 14 amino acids. Here the CDR3 DNA reads TGTGCCAGCAGGTCGAAAAGAGGAGCATACGAGCAGTACTTC. It codes for CASRSKRGAYEQYF.

This chain uses TRBV11-2 with TRBJ1-1, with D tentatively TRBD1 (5 bases). Germline V gene lookup returns CDR1 SGHAT and CDR2 FQNNGV. V was pared by 10 bases and J by 1 base, with 13 bases between. This CDR3 has 13 amino acids. CDR3 loop: CATALGGNTEAFF. The CDR3 nucleotides are TGTGCCACCGCTCTGGGGGGGAACACTGAAGCTTTCTTT.

This clone was recorded a few times. V gene TRBV7-3 combines with J gene TRBJ2-2; D unclear. Germline CDR1 and CDR2: SGHTA and FQGTGA. The V end lost 1 base, the J end lost 1 base, and 7 bases lay between the germline ends. The CDR3 has 15 residues. CDR3 sequence reads: CASSLSPGNTGELFF. The DNA for the CDR3 is TGTGCCAGCAGCTTAAGCCCGGGGAACACCGGGGAGCTGTTTTTT.

V and J are TRBV5-1 and TRBJ2-7, with a tentative D call TRBD1 (6 bases). V dropped 7 bases and J dropped 3 bases, with 20 bases sitting between them. The CDR3 consists of 15 residues. Germline values: CDR1 SGHRS, CDR2 YFSETQ. Here the CDR3 DNA reads TGCGCCAGCCGTTTGGGTTTGCAGGGGTTCTACGAGCAGTACTTC. This translates into CASRLGLQGFYEQYF.

The V and J genes are TRBV11-2 and TRBJ1-1, with 7 bases lining up with TRBD1. Germline V lookup: CDR1 SGHAT, CDR2 FQNNGV. J was trimmed by 3 bases and V by 2 bases; bases with no gene match: 6. The CDR3 has 15 amino acids. The CDR3 region is CASSLLEQGHTEAFF. The CDR3 nucleotides read TGTGCCAGCAGCTTACTCGAACAGGGGCACACTGAAGCTTTCTTT.